Ten or more counts support the clone carrying this T cell receptor (beta chain). The sample belongs to a study of early T cells in non-severe SARS-CoV-2 infection. V was trimmed by 4 bases and J by 1 base, leaving 7 bases between them. There are 12 residues in the CDR3. CDR1 and CDR2 from the germline V gene are GTSNPN and SVGIG (reference sequence). TCRdb re-called the 5' RACE reads through MiXCR, storing one row per CDR3 protein. The sample lists some 77,000 distinct CDR3 sequences, approximately 9.1% occurring once. This chain connects TRBV30 to TRBJ1-1; D is ambiguous. Sequencing was performed on whole blood. This receptor was obtained from an adult who was a healthcare worker with PCR-confirmed SARS-CoV-2 infection or an uninfected control (not recorded which). CDR3 loop: CAWKGQNTEAFF. The CDR3 DNA reads as TGTGCCTGGAAAGGTCAGAACACTGAAGCTTTCTTT.